These 14 T cell receptor beta chains share one sample of origin, sequenced in a study of response to subunit inactivated influenza vaccine (dated by TCRdb to 2016 to 2018). Library construction relied on RT-PCR. The listed sequencing device is Illumina HiSeq 2500. The public reads were run again by TCRdb, first through fastp at Q25 and then through MiXCR, and only productive beta chains were kept. Rows are combined by CDR3 protein, so each entry shows the most common genes and DNA. The sample profile shows a few hundred thousand distinct CDR3 sequences; over 9.5% of them were found once. The ten largest clones take up over 9.5% of the sample. Taken with the paper, the label for time point translates to: approximately 40 days after influenza vaccine administration. This sample comprised PBMCs from blood, obtained more than 35 days after vaccination. The receptors were gathered from a man over 45 who received an inactivated influenza vaccine. Donor details come from another sample of the same person, matched by shared clones.

The chain employs TRBV15 and TRBJ1-1; 7 bases are a match to TRBD1. V shed 4 bases and J 4 bases; nucleotides not matched to a gene: 6. This CDR3 is 14 amino acids long. Germline CDR1 reads LNHNV; CDR2 reads YYDKDF (reference sequence). The CDR3 DNA sequence: TGTGCCACCAGCATATATAGACAGGGCACTGAAGCTTTCTTT. This encodes CATSIYRQGTEAFF.

This clonotype was found a few times. V and J are TRBV7-2 and TRBJ2-7; tentative D call: TRBD1 (7 bases). This CDR3 contains 15 residues. With 0 bases removed from V and 4 bases from J, the gap between germline ends came to 13 bases. Germline V CDR1 and CDR2: SGHTA, FQGNSA. The CDR3 DNA sequence: TGTGCCAGCAGCTTAGCGTGGTCAGGGGGGTACGAGCAGTACTTC. This codes for CASSLAWSGGYEQYF.

The CDR3 nucleotides are TGCAGTGCTAGAGCCTGGGTAAGGAACAATGAGCAGTTCTTC. Translating it yields CSARAWVRNNEQFF. The genes are TRBV20-1 and TRBJ2-1; no definite D call. V lost 1 base and J lost 5, with 12 bases in between. Per the germline V gene, CDR1 is DFQATT and CDR2 is SNEGSKA (reference sequence). This CDR3 spans 14 amino acids.

The chain links TRBV20-1 to TRBJ2-7; TRBD1 agrees at 7 bases. The CDR3 is made up of 14 amino acids. V trimming: 3 bases; J trimming: 5 bases; junction bases outside the gene matches: 10. In germline, CDR1 is DFQATT, CDR2 SNEGSKA (reference sequence). This CDR3 is CSASLTGQRNEQYF. Written as DNA, the CDR3 is TGCAGTGCTAGCCTGACAGGGCAAAGGAACGAGCAGTACTTC.

The chain joins TRBV10-3 to TRBJ2-7, with D perhaps assigned TRBD1 or TRBD2 (5 bases each). This CDR3 spans 13 amino acids. Germline CDR1 is ENHRY and CDR2 is SYGVKD. Trimming pared 6 bases from V and 12 bases from J, leaving 21 bases between. CDR3 protein: CAIRDPGRTGGYF. The CDR3 nucleotides are TGTGCCATCAGGGATCCTGGCCGAACTGGGGGGTACTTC.

The chain joins TRBV6-5 to TRBJ2-6; D remains unclear. Germline loops: CDR1 MNHEY, CDR2 SVGAGI. V lost 0 bases and J 0 bases, leaving 6 bases between the germline ends. The CDR3 has 16 residues. The CDR3 is CASSYSLASGANVLTF. Written as DNA, the CDR3 is TGTGCCAGCAGTTACTCGTTAGCCTCTGGGGCCAACGTCCTGACTTTC.

This chain joins TRBV29-1 and TRBJ2-2; 13 nucleotides match TRBD2. This CDR3 is 15 amino acids long. Germline assignment: CDR1 SQVTM and CDR2 ANQGSEA. The junction had 6 bases not matched to a gene; V was cut back by 7 bases and J by 4 bases. The CDR3 region has the DNA TGCAGCGCCAGGACTAGCGGGAGCGTCACCGGGGAGCTGTTTTTT. Translating gives CSARTSGSVTGELFF.

J is TRBJ2-6 and V is TRBV4-3, with D perhaps given as TRBD1 or TRBD2 (5 bases each). Per germline, CDR1 LGHNA and CDR2 YSLEER. There are 20 residues in the CDR3. V was clipped by 0 bases and J by 1 base, with 19 bases between them. This CDR3 is CASSQDLPWGRLSGANVLTF. The CDR3 nucleotides are TGCGCCAGCAGCCAAGATCTACCCTGGGGACGGCTTTCTGGGGCCAACGTCCTGACTTTC.

The chain links TRBV10-3 to TRBJ1-1; 8 nucleotides agree with TRBD1. V lost 3 bases to trimming and J lost 3 bases; unmatched junction nucleotides: 3. CDR3 length: 14 residues. From germline, CDR1 is ENHRY and CDR2 SYGVKD. The CDR3 nucleotides read TGTGCCATCAGTGATAAGACAGGGGACACTGAAGCTTTCTTT. It encodes CAISDKTGDTEAFF.

This clonotype was recorded at least ten times. The chain recombines TRBV20-1 with TRBJ1-5; tentative D call: TRBD1 (5 bases). Per germline, CDR1 DFQATT and CDR2 SNEGSKA (reference sequence). The CDR3 sequence is 14 residues long. V was shortened by 6 bases and J by 5 bases, with 17 bases between the two germline ends. For the CDR3, the DNA is TGCAGTGCAGCCGCCCCCAGGGCCCATCAGCCCCAGCATTTT. Residues: CSAAAPRAHQPQHF.

This clonotype was counted ten times or more. CDR3 sequence (DNA): TGTGCCAGCAGTGGGGGGGGCAATGAGCAGTTCTTC. Translated: CASSGGGNEQFF. V gene TRBV6-6 combines with J gene TRBJ2-1, with 7 bases that match TRBD2. Germline loops: CDR1 MNHNY, CDR2 SVGAGI (reference sequence). The CDR3 sequence is 12 residues long. With 5 bases clipped from V and 6 bases from J, the junction kept 1 base outside the gene matches.

This clonotype appeared a single time. One junction end does not reproduce the germline sequence, and a read error may be involved. The V gene is TRBV7-3, the J gene TRBJ2-3, with D possibly being TRBD1 (6 bases). The CDR3 is made up of 14 amino acids. Germline-derived CDR1 and CDR2 are SGHTA and FQGTGA. The CDR3 loop reads CTSSLTGPQDTQYF. The DNA for the CDR3 is TGTACCAGCAGCTTAACAGGGCCCCAAGATACGCAGTATTTT.

The chain uses TRBV25-1 and TRBJ2-7; the match to TRBD2 covers 8 bases. The CDR3 spans 16 residues. J gave up 1 base and V 1 base, and 6 bases lay outside the gene matches. The germline gives CDR1 MGHDK, CDR2 SYGVNS. Here the CDR3 DNA reads TGTGCCAGCAGTGAATGGGTAGCGGGGAGATCCTACGAGCAGTACTTC. Amino acids: CASSEWVAGRSYEQYF.

This clonotype appeared many times. The chain has TRBV29-1 and TRBJ2-7, with D possibly being TRBD2 (5 bases). Trimming took off 5 bases at V and 6 bases at J, with 11 bases between the two ends. The CDR3 loop spans 11 amino acids. Germline lookup yields CDR1 SQVTM and CDR2 ANQGSEA. The CDR3 DNA reads TGCAGCGTTCCCGTTGGAGGCGAGCAGTACTTC. Its protein product is CSVPVGGEQYF.